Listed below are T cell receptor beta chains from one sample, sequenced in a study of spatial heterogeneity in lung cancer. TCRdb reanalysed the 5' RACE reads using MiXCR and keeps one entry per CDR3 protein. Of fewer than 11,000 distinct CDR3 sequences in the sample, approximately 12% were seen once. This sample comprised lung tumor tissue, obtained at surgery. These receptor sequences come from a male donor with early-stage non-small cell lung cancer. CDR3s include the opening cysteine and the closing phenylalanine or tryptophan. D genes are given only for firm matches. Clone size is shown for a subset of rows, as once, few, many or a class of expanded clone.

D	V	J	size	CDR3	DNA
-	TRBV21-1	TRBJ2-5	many	CASSKKEMTSGSPEETQYF	TGTGCCAGCAGCAAAAAAGAGATGACTAGCGGGAGTCCCGAAGAGACCCAGTACTTC
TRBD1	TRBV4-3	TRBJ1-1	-	CASSQDGRGRTEAFF	TGCGCCAGCAGCCAAGATGGCAGGGGGCGCACTGAAGCTTTCTTT
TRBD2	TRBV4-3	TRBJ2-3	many	CASSRLAGAGTDTQYF	TGCGCCAGCAGCCGACTAGCGGGAGCGGGCACAGATACGCAGTATTTT
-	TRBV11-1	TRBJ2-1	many	CASSRADYNEQFF	TGTGCCAGCAGCAGGGCGGACTACAATGAGCAGTTCTTC
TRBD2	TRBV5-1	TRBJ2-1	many	CASSSGLAGGEQFF	TGCGCCAGCAGCTCCGGACTAGCGGGGGGTGAGCAGTTCTTC
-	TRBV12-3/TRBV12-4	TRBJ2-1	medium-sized	CASSLGEGSYNEQFF	TGTGCCAGCAGTTTAGGTGAGGGCTCCTACAATGAGCAGTTCTTC
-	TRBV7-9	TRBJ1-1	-	CASSFTSLNTEAFF	TGTGCCAGCAGTTTTACCAGTCTGAACACTGAAGCTTTCTTT
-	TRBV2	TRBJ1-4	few	CASTRARGEKLFF	TGTGCCAGCACCCGAGCTCGGGGTGAAAAACTGTTTTTT
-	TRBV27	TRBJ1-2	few	CASSLTISYGYTF	TGTGCCAGCAGTTTAACTATCAGCTATGGCTACACCTTC
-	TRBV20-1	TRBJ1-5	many	CSARGQIGQPQHF	TGCAGTGCTAGAGGCCAGATCGGTCAGCCCCAGCATTTT
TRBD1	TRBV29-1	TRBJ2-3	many	CSVEGTGGWTDTQYF	TGCAGCGTTGAAGGGACAGGGGGATGGACAGATACGCAGTATTTT
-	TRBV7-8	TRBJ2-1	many	CASSLAETKDEQFF	TGTGCCAGCAGCTTAGCCGAAACCAAGGATGAGCAGTTCTTC
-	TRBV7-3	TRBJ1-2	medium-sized	CASSLGSGGGGGYTF	TGTGCCAGCAGCTTAGGGAGCGGAGGAGGGGGAGGCTACACCTTC
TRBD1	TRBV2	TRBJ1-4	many	CASRGGTTNEKLFF	TGTGCCAGCAGAGGGGGCACAACTAATGAAAAACTGTTTTTT
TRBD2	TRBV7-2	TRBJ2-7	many	CASSVQIGLETPEQYF	TGTGCCAGCAGCGTCCAAATCGGACTAGAGACACCCGAGCAGTACTTC
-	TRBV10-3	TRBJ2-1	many	CAIRPLTTLYYNEQFF	TGTGCCATCAGGCCGTTAACCACCCTCTACTACAATGAGCAGTTCTTC
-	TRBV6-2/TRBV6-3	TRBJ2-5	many	CASAVEETQYF	TGTGCCAGCGCGGTAGAAGAGACCCAGTACTTC
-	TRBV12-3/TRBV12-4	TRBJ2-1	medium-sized	CASSTFRAGRSNEQFF	TGTGCCAGCAGTACCTTTCGGGCGGGACGGTCAAATGAGCAGTTCTTC
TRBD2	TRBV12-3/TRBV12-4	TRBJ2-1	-	CASRITSGAYNEQFF	TGTGCCAGCAGGATTACTAGCGGGGCATACAATGAGCAGTTCTTC
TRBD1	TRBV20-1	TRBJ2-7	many	CSASHPRTGPYEQYF	TGCAGTGCTAGTCATCCCCGGACAGGGCCCTACGAGCAGTACTTC
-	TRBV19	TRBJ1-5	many	CASEDRSGQPQHF	TGTGCCAGTGAAGACAGATCTGGGCAGCCCCAGCATTTT
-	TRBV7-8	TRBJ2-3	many	CASTRRADTQYF	TGTGCCAGCACCCGGCGGGCAGATACGCAGTATTTT
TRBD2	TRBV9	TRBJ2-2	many	CASSVGLALNTGELFF	TGTGCCAGCAGCGTCGGACTAGCTTTGAACACCGGGGAGCTGTTTTTT
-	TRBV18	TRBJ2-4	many	CASSLQGGVAKNIQYF	TGTGCCAGCTCACTACAGGGAGGGGTAGCCAAAAACATTCAGTACTTC
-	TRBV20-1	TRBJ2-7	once	CSASASDLVPYEQYF	TGCAGTGCTAGTGCTTCGGACCTCGTCCCGTACGAGCAGTACTTC
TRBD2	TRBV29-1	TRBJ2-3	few	CSVLPRLAGVTDTQYF	TGCAGCGTGCTTCCCCGACTAGCGGGAGTCACAGATACGCAGTATTTT
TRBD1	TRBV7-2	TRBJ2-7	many	CASSSDQGAYEQYF	TGTGCCAGCAGCTCAGACCAGGGGGCCTACGAGCAGTACTTC
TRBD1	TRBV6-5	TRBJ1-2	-	CASSYSGTEIYGYTF	TGTGCCAGCAGTTACTCTGGGACAGAAATCTATGGCTACACCTTC
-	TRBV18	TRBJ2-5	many	CASSPPLQGETQYF	TGTGCCAGCTCACCACCTTTGCAGGGTGAGACCCAGTACTTC
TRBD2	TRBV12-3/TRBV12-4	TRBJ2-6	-	CASRGLAGGFSGANVLTF	TGTGCCAGCAGGGGACTAGCGGGAGGGTTCTCTGGGGCCAACGTCCTGACTTTC
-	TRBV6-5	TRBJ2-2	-	CASSYFRGNTGELFF	TGTGCCAGCAGTTACTTCAGGGGAAACACCGGGGAGCTGTTTTTT
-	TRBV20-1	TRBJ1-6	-	CSARPGPRGSSPLHF	TGCAGTGCTAGGCCCGGCCCTCGGGGCAGCTCACCCCTCCACTTT
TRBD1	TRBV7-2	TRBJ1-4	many	CASSLHQTGAEKLFF	TGTGCCAGCAGCTTACACCAGACAGGGGCCGAAAAACTGTTTTTT
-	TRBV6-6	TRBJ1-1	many	CASTPPGSLGTEAFF	TGTGCCAGCACCCCTCCTGGGTCCTTGGGCACTGAAGCTTTCTTT
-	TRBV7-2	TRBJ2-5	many	CASSPRGGRQETQYF	TGTGCCAGCAGCCCCCGGGGCGGACGCCAAGAGACCCAGTACTTC
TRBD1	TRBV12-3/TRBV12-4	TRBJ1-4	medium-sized	CASRTGGNQNEKLFF	TGTGCCAGCAGGACAGGGGGCAACCAGAATGAAAAACTGTTTTTT
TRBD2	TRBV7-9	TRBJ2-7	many	CASSLAGADEQYF	TGTGCCAGCAGCTTGGCGGGAGCCGACGAGCAGTACTTC
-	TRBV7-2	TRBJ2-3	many	CASSPDYLSTDTQYF	TGTGCCAGCAGCCCGGACTACCTTAGCACAGATACGCAGTATTTT
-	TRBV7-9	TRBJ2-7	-	CASSHPRGRANFYYEQYF	TGTGCCAGCAGCCACCCGAGGGGAAGGGCCAATTTTTACTACGAGCAGTACTTC
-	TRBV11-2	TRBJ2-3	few	CASSPPPGTDTQYF	TGTGCCAGCAGCCCCCCCCCTGGCACAGATACGCAGTATTTT
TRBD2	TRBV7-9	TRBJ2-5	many	CASSRSLAGGETQYF	TGTGCCAGCAGCCGCTCTTTAGCGGGAGGAGAGACCCAGTACTTC
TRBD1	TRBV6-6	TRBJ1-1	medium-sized	CASSYRGLGTEAFF	TGTGCCAGCAGTTACAGGGGGCTGGGCACTGAAGCTTTCTTT
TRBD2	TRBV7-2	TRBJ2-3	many	CASSLAASGSQGGTDTQYF	TGTGCCAGCAGCTTAGCGGCTAGCGGGTCCCAAGGGGGCACAGATACGCAGTATTTT
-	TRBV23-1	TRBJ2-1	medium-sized	CASSLPCTRVAYNEQFF	TGCGCCAGCAGTCTACCCTGCACCAGGGTGGCGTACAATGAGCAGTTCTTC
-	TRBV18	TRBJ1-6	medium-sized	CASSPGTGGSPLHF	TGTGCCAGCTCACCAGGAACAGGTGGTTCACCCCTCCACTTT
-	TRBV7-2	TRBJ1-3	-	CASSLAADTRNTIYF	TGTGCCAGCAGCTTAGCGGCGGATACAAGAAACACCATATATTTT
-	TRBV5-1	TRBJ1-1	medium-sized	CASSLDLSLNTEAFF	TGCGCCAGCAGCTTGGATTTATCGTTGAACACTGAAGCTTTCTTT
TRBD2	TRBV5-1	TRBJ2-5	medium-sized	CASSVGPGLEQETQYF	TGCGCCAGCAGCGTGGGACCGGGACTAGAACAAGAGACCCAGTACTTC